Below, one T cell receptor beta chain is given with its context. TCRdb's table, derived via immunoSEQ multiplex PCR, lists solely in-frame clones and lacks some. The sample shows 15,000 to 20,000 clones, about 86% of them seen only once. This sample was taken from a study of sequential checkpoint blockade in melanoma. In the study overall: Randomization was 1:1 between first-line nivolumab→ipilimumab and ipilimumab→nivolumab.

The CDR3 has 15 amino acids. Germline V lookup: CDR1 SGHRS, CDR2 YFSETQ. V lost 0 bases, J lost 0 bases, and 4 bases lay in between. Treatment defined: randomized to nivolumab then ipilimumab (arm A) or the reverse (arm B). None of the patients previously received DNA-damaging chemotherapy. Live CD3+CD8+ CD19− CD56− cells were sorted from PBMCs. The chain uses TRBV5-1 and TRBJ1-6; no clear D gene. The material sequenced was CD8+ T cells sorted from blood (inferred from file names), taken from a patient given nivolumab and ipilimumab in sequence. This clonotype was obtained from a human donor with melanoma. The DNA of the CDR3 is TGCGCCAGCAGCTTGGATAGCTCCTATAATTCACCCCTCCACTTT. The encoded protein is CASSLDSSYNSPLHF.